The 18 T cell receptor beta chains listed next were all sequenced from one sample in a study of shared clonotypes between healthy human individuals. The data were produced by immunoSEQ multiplex PCR, yet TCRdb's version contains in-frame clones alone and is incomplete. The sample has some 1,100,000 clones, approximately 80% seen once. The sequenced sample consisted of memory CD4+ T cells from PBMCs. Subset denoted: CD45RA-negative fraction. The origin of the receptors is a young man in good health. Some clones in this sample may be carry-over from other donors' samples.

This clone was recorded a few times. The chain uses TRBV7-9 and TRBJ1-2, with TRBD1 matching 8 bases. The V gene end was trimmed by 5 bases and the J gene end by 6 bases; junction bases not matched to a gene: 8. The germline V gene has CDR1 SEHNR and CDR2 FQNEAQ (reference sequence). The length of the CDR3 is 14 residues. CDR3 nucleotide sequence: TGTGCCAGCAGCCCGCGGGACAGGATCGATGGCTACACCTTC. Its translation is CASSPRDRIDGYTF.

Of note for this clone: The same CDR3 also results from other DNA sequences found in this sample. The V gene is TRBV4-3, the J gene TRBJ2-7, with TRBD1 identical over 8 bases. From germline, CDR1 is LGHNA and CDR2 YSLEER. The length of the CDR3 is 14 residues. Germline trimming cut 3 bases from V and 1 base from J; bases unmatched to any gene: 2. CDR3 bases: TGCGCCAGCAGCCAGGACAGGGCGTCCTACGAGCAGTACTTC. Protein product: CASSQDRASYEQYF.

V gene TRBV7-2 combines with J gene TRBJ2-7; 7 bases line up with TRBD1. Germline CDR1 and CDR2: SGHTA and FQGNSA. Trimming cost V 2 bases and J 4 bases; bases outside gene matches: 8. The CDR3 runs 15 residues. CDR3 in amino acids: CASSLRGGAGYEQYF. For the CDR3, the DNA is TGTGCCAGCAGCTTAAGAGGGGGCGCAGGGTACGAGCAGTACTTC.

The chain couples TRBV30 to TRBJ2-7; 7 positions match TRBD1. The germline V gene encodes CDR1 GTSNPN and CDR2 SVGIG (reference sequence). CDR3 length: 12 amino acids. J lost 7 bases, V lost 2 bases, and 5 bases had no gene match. The CDR3 sequence is CAWSPLTGEQYF. The CDR3 coding sequence is TGTGCCTGGAGTCCCTTGACAGGGGAGCAGTACTTC. The variable domain in full, with the rest retrieved from reference TRBV30 and TRBJ2-7, is SQTIHQWPATLVQPVGSPLSLECTVEGTSNPNLYWYRQAAGRGLQLLFYSVGIGQISSEVPQNLSASRPQDRQFILSSKKLLLSDSGFYLCAWSPLTGEQYFGPGTRLTVT.

The sample holds a few counts of this clone. V is TRBV5-1 and J is TRBJ2-5, with D hard to call. CDR3 length: 15 amino acids. V was clipped by 9 bases and J by 1 base, with 19 bases between them. Germline V gives CDR1 SGHRS, CDR2 YFSETQ. CDR3 in DNA: TGCGCCACGCACTACGGTTCGGTGGCCCAAGAGACCCAGTACTTC. This encodes CATHYGSVAQETQYF.

This chain uses TRBV5-4 with TRBJ1-5; possibly TRBD1 for D (5 bases). V dropped 4 bases and J dropped 3 bases, with 11 bases sitting between them. Germline V lookup: CDR1 SGHNT, CDR2 YYREEE (reference sequence). The CDR3 spans 14 residues. DNA for the CDR3: TGTGCCAGCAGCCGGTGGGGGTACAATCAGCCCCAGCATTTT. This gives the protein CASSRWGYNQPQHF.

The chain carries TRBV6-5 and TRBJ2-2, with a weak D call TRBD1 (6 bases). The CDR3 totals 15 residues. Germline V lookup: CDR1 MNHEY, CDR2 SVGAGI. Trimming removed 6 bases from V and 0 bases from J, with 11 bases in between. CDR3 sequence: CASRGAVPNTGELFF. The CDR3 bases are TGTGCCAGCAGGGGGGCGGTCCCGAACACCGGGGAGCTGTTTTTT.

V gene TRBV30 combines with J gene TRBJ1-5; the D gene is possibly TRBD1 (5 bases). V lost 5 bases, J lost 0 bases, and 11 bases lay in between. Germline CDR1 is GTSNPN and CDR2 is SVGIG (reference sequence). The CDR3 is made up of 14 amino acids. CDR3 nucleotides: TGTGCCTGGCAGACGGACAATAGCAATCAGCCCCAGCATTTT. Translated: CAWQTDNSNQPQHF. Using reference TRBV30 and TRBJ1-5 for the parts outside the CDR3, the full variable domain is SQTIHQWPATLVQPVGSPLSLECTVEGTSNPNLYWYRQAAGRGLQLLFYSVGIGQISSEVPQNLSASRPQDRQFILSSKKLLLSDSGFYLCAWQTDNSNQPQHFGDGTRLSIL.

Points on this clone: This sample includes further DNA sequences coding for the same CDR3. The chain uses TRBV5-1 and TRBJ1-3; D is ambiguous. The germline V gene has CDR1 SGHRS and CDR2 YFSETQ. The CDR3 is made up of 14 amino acids. The V and J ends lost 0 bases and 0 bases respectively, with 4 bases between them. CDR3 in amino acids: CASSLGTSGNTIYF. CDR3 DNA sequence: TGCGCCAGCAGCTTGGGGACCTCTGGAAACACCATATATTTT.

CDR3 region: CASSPYAVGGNEQFF. DNA for the CDR3: TGCGCCAGCAGCCCCTATGCTGTCGGTGGGAATGAGCAGTTCTTC. The chain couples TRBV5-1 to TRBJ2-1, with D unresolved. Germline lookup yields CDR1 SGHRS and CDR2 YFSETQ. The V end was cut by 4 bases, the J end by 7 bases, with 18 bases between. This CDR3 is 15 amino acids long.

The chain recombines TRBV6-5 with TRBJ2-1; no clear D. Germline values: CDR1 MNHEY, CDR2 SVGAGI. The CDR3 is 13 residues long. V was clipped by 2 bases and J by 4 bases, with 6 bases between them. This CDR3 reads CASSYDPYNEQFF. CDR3 nucleotide sequence: TGTGCCAGCAGTTACGACCCTTACAATGAGCAGTTCTTC.

This clone occurred once. CDR3 in amino acids: CASSARRMSYEQYF. In DNA form, the CDR3 reads TGTGCCAGCAGCGCGCGCCGGATGTCCTACGAGCAGTACTTC. The V gene is TRBV2, the J gene TRBJ2-7; no clear D. Germline CDR1 SNHLY, CDR2 FYNNEI. This CDR3 has 14 amino acids. V was pared by 6 bases and J by 1 base, with 13 bases between.

This rearrangement joins TRBV10-3 to TRBJ2-1; D is perhaps TRBD1 or TRBD2 (9 bases each). The CDR3 consists of 15 residues. The germline gives CDR1 ENHRY, CDR2 SYGVKD. Trimming took 4 bases from V and 10 from J, leaving 20 bases between them. CDR3 sequence: CAISVDLAGTGEQFF. The CDR3 nucleotides read TGTGCCATCAGTGTTGATCTAGCGGGGACAGGGGAGCAGTTCTTC.

This clone was counted at least ten times. Distinct nucleotide sequences in the sample also encode this CDR3. V and J are TRBV4-2 and TRBJ2-1, with 11 bases identical to TRBD2. The CDR3 is made up of 15 amino acids. Trimming removed 1 base from V and 8 bases from J; junction bases left unmatched: 4. The germline gives CDR1 LGHNA, CDR2 YNFKEQ. The CDR3 DNA reads TGTGCCAGCAGCCAAGGCCTAGCGGGAGGAGATGAGCAGTTCTTC. The encoded protein is CASSQGLAGGDEQFF.

The chain is built from TRBV6-5 and TRBJ2-7, with TRBD2 matching 7 bases. Germline CDR1 and CDR2: MNHEY and SVGAGI. The trim removed 8 bases at V and 1 base at J, leaving 8 bases unmatched. The CDR3 is 14 amino acids. CDR3 amino acids: CASLPWGGSYEQYF. The CDR3 nucleotides are TGTGCCAGCCTTCCGTGGGGGGGGTCCTACGAGCAGTACTTC.

This clone was observed many times. Other nucleotide sequences in the sample specify the same CDR3. This chain links TRBV7-2 with TRBJ2-2; TRBD2 might be the D (6 bases). CDR1 SGHTA and CDR2 FQGNSA come from the germline V gene. The CDR3 loop spans 15 amino acids. The V end lost 2 bases, the J end lost 0 bases, and 7 bases lay between the germline ends. The CDR3 DNA is TGTGCCAGCAGCTTACCGGGAGCGAACACCGGGGAGCTGTTTTTT. It translates to CASSLPGANTGELFF. The full variable domain, with the rest looked up from reference TRBV7-2 and TRBJ2-2, is GAGVSQSPSNKVTEKGKDVELRCDPISGHTALYWYRQSLGQGLEFLIYFQGNSAPDKSGLPSDRFSAERTGGSVSTLTIQRTQQEDSAVYLCASSLPGANTGELFFGEGSRLTVL.

J is TRBJ1-2 and V is TRBV7-2; a weak D match, TRBD1 (6 bases). Germline V lookup: CDR1 SGHTA, CDR2 FQGNSA. The CDR3 has 15 amino acids. The V gene lost 1 base and the J gene lost 8 bases, with 17 bases spanning the gap. This CDR3 is CASSLVGGQGQGYTF. The CDR3 nucleotides read TGTGCCAGCAGCTTAGTTGGAGGGCAGGGGCAGGGCTACACCTTC.

The chain joins TRBV7-9 to TRBJ2-7, with TRBD2 as a possible D gene (7 bases). The V gene's germline CDR1 is SEHNR and CDR2 FQNEAQ (reference sequence). V lost 3 bases and J lost 0, with 15 bases in between. The CDR3 extends over 16 amino acids. DNA for the CDR3: TGTGCCAGCAGCTTTGGGGAGGGGACAAACTCCTACGAGCAGTACTTC. Protein product: CASSFGEGTNSYEQYF. Together with reference TRBV7-9 and TRBJ2-7, the CDR3 gives the full variable domain: DTGVSQNPRHKITKRGQNVTFRCDPISEHNRLYWYRQTLGQGPEFLTYFQNEAQLEKSRLLSDRFSAERPKGSFSTLEIQRTEQGDSAMYLCASSFGEGTNSYEQYFGPGTRLTVT.